Shown below are 27 T cell receptor beta chains from a single sample sequenced in a study of monozygotic twins with inflammatory bowel disease. Each CDR3 protein gets one entry in TCRdb, which reprocessed the 5' RACE reads and gives no DNA. Its table lists approximately 400,000 distinct CDR3 sequences. Material for sequencing was blood. The receptors shown here come from a human donor with ulcerative colitis or Crohn's disease, or a healthy co-twin of an affected twin (not recorded which).

The chain joins TRBV2 to TRBJ2-6. The germline V gene has CDR1 SNHLY and CDR2 FYNNEI. The CDR3 has 15 amino acids. Here the CDR3 reads CASSTDRSGANVLTF.

This rearrangement joins TRBV7-2 to TRBJ2-3; TCRdb lists TRBD2, though no DNA is available to test this call. Germline assignment: CDR1 SGHTA and CDR2 FQGNSA. The CDR3 extends over 15 amino acids. The CDR3 reads CASSQSPAGSDTQYF.

The rearrangement joins TRBV29-1 to TRBJ2-5; the D call of TRBD1 rests on TCRdb alone, since no DNA is present to check it. This CDR3 has 13 amino acids. The V gene's germline CDR1 is SQVTM and CDR2 ANQGSEA. The CDR3 reads CSVDRGRRETQYF.

The V gene is TRBV6-4, the J gene TRBJ2-2; TCRdb proposes TRBD2, but this gene call is untestable without DNA. Germline values: CDR1 MRHNA, CDR2 SNTAGT. The CDR3 is 14 residues long. The CDR3 reads CASSDRLYTGELFF.

The chain employs TRBV5-1 and TRBJ2-7; checking the TCRdb D call of TRBD1 is not possible without DNA. From germline, CDR1 is SGHRS and CDR2 YFSETQ. The CDR3 is 14 residues long. This chain's CDR3 is CASSSIGTGYEQYF.

The chain couples TRBV4-3 to TRBJ2-3; TCRdb selects TRBD2, and the lack of DNA leaves this call unchecked. Looked up from germline, CDR1 is LGHNA and CDR2 is YSLEER. This CDR3 is built from 16 residues. The CDR3 protein is CASSLRLAGATDTQYF.

V usage is TRBV5-1 and J usage is TRBJ1-1. The CDR3 has 13 amino acids. From germline, CDR1 is SGHRS and CDR2 YFSETQ. CDR3 region: CASSPMENTEAFF. The variable domain in full, completed from reference TRBV5-1 and TRBJ1-1, reads KAGVTQTPRYLIKTRGQQVTLSCSPISGHRSVSWYQQTPGQGLQFLFEYFSETQRNKGNFPGRFSGRQFSNSRSEMNVSTLELGDSALYLCASSPMENTEAFFGQGTRLTVV.

The gene calls are TRBV5-6 and TRBJ1-2. Germline CDR1 SGHDT, CDR2 YYEEEE. The CDR3 has 11 amino acids. The CDR3 loop reads CASSSFYGYTF.

J is TRBJ2-7 and V is TRBV7-9; with no DNA, the TCRdb D assignment of TRBD2 cannot be verified. The germline gives CDR1 SEHNR, CDR2 FQNEAQ (reference sequence). The CDR3 has 13 amino acids. The CDR3 region is CASGRQGLNEQYF.

The chain links TRBV9 to TRBJ1-5; TCRdb lists TRBD1, though no DNA is available to test this call. Germline V gives CDR1 SGDLS, CDR2 YYNGEE. The CDR3 extends over 15 amino acids. This chain's CDR3 is CASSEGSLSNQPQHF.

This chain uses TRBV18 with TRBJ2-5; TCRdb selects TRBD1, and the lack of DNA leaves this call unchecked. CDR1 and CDR2 (germline): KGHSH, LQKENI. The CDR3 extends over 15 amino acids. The CDR3 sequence is CASSPSGTGQETQYF.

The rearrangement uses TRBV5-1 and TRBJ1-1; absent DNA, TCRdb's TRBD1 call cannot be checked. CDR1 is SGHRS and CDR2 is YFSETQ in the germline V gene. This CDR3 contains 14 residues. The CDR3 here is CASSPRQMNTEAFF.

This chain connects TRBV6-5 to TRBJ2-7; TCRdb selects TRBD2, and the lack of DNA leaves this call unchecked. Germline V gene sequence: CDR1 MNHEY, CDR2 SVGAGI. The CDR3 totals 12 residues. The CDR3 sequence is CASRDFIYEQYF.

This chain connects TRBV5-1 to TRBJ2-2; the D gene TCRdb calls, TRBD1, cannot be checked with no DNA. Germline V gene lookup returns CDR1 SGHRS and CDR2 YFSETQ. CDR3 size: 16 residues. This chain's CDR3 is CASSLLGQVNTGELFF.

The V and J genes are TRBV5-1 and TRBJ2-5; TCRdb names TRBD2, which stays unverified in the absence of DNA. The V gene's germline CDR1 is SGHRS and CDR2 YFSETQ. The CDR3 has 16 amino acids. CDR3 residues: CASSLSTSGAQETQYF.

The chain joins TRBV20-1 to TRBJ2-3; there is no DNA to check the TCRdb D call of TRBD1. The CDR3 is 16 amino acids. In germline, CDR1 is DFQATT, CDR2 SNEGSKA (reference sequence). This CDR3 is CSARDAKTGSTDTQYF.

The chain uses TRBV2 and TRBJ1-1. Germline CDR1 SNHLY, CDR2 FYNNEI. This CDR3 comprises 14 residues. CDR3 sequence reads: CASSERQAYTEAFF.

The J gene is TRBJ2-7, the V gene TRBV27; TCRdb's assignment of TRBD1 cannot be checked, as there is no DNA. Germline V gene sequence: CDR1 MNHEY, CDR2 SMNVEV (reference sequence). This CDR3 region has 15 residues. CDR3 region: CASSLSSGTAREQYF.

J is TRBJ1-1 and V is TRBV20-1; the TRBD1 assignment by TCRdb is unverifiable without DNA. The CDR3 consists of 14 residues. Germline CDR1 DFQATT, CDR2 SNEGSKA (reference sequence). The CDR3 sequence: CSARVRASDTEAFF.

This chain connects TRBV25-1 to TRBJ2-7; TCRdb lists TRBD2, though no DNA is available to test this call. The CDR3 has 15 amino acids. Germline V CDR1 and CDR2: MGHDK, SYGVNS. CDR3 residues: CASSESINSGYEQYF.

The J gene is TRBJ2-1, the V gene TRBV6-1; the TRBD2 assignment by TCRdb is unverifiable without DNA. Germline V gene data show CDR1 as MNHNS and CDR2 as SASEGT. CDR3 size: 15 residues. CDR3 residues: CASSGTSGGYNEQFF.

The chain has TRBV5-1 and TRBJ2-2; the D gene TCRdb calls, TRBD1, cannot be checked with no DNA. The CDR3 has 18 amino acids. Looked up from germline, CDR1 is SGHRS and CDR2 is YFSETQ. CDR3 in amino acids: CASSGEQGLRLHTGELFF. Full variable domain (missing parts from reference TRBV5-1 and TRBJ2-2): KAGVTQTPRYLIKTRGQQVTLSCSPISGHRSVSWYQQTPGQGLQFLFEYFSETQRNKGNFPGRFSGRQFSNSRSEMNVSTLELGDSALYLCASSGEQGLRLHTGELFFGEGSRLTVL.

The V and J genes are TRBV7-2 and TRBJ2-2; TCRdb names TRBD1, which stays unverified in the absence of DNA. CDR1 and CDR2 (germline): SGHTA, FQGNSA. The CDR3 is 15 amino acids. The CDR3 reads CASSRQGPNTGELFF.

The CDR3 reads CASSQDLTEECCVEQYF. The genes are TRBV3-1 and TRBJ2-7. The CDR3 extends over 17 amino acids. Germline V lookup: CDR1 LGHDT, CDR2 YNNKEL (reference sequence).

The rearrangement uses TRBV20-1 and TRBJ2-5; TCRdb names TRBD1, which stays unverified in the absence of DNA. The CDR3 spans 14 residues. Germline CDR1 is DFQATT and CDR2 is SNEGSKA (reference sequence). This chain's CDR3 is CSASRRDLQETQYF.

The V and J genes are TRBV5-1 and TRBJ2-1; TCRdb reports TRBD2, a call that lacks DNA to check it against. From germline, CDR1 is SGHRS and CDR2 YFSETQ. The length of the CDR3 is 16 residues. CDR3: CASSLTSGLAYNEQFF.

The gene calls are TRBV28 and TRBJ1-4; there is no DNA to check the TCRdb D call of TRBD1. Per the germline V gene, CDR1 is MDHEN and CDR2 is SYDVKM. The CDR3 extends over 13 amino acids. CDR3 in amino acids: CASSTQGVEKLFF.